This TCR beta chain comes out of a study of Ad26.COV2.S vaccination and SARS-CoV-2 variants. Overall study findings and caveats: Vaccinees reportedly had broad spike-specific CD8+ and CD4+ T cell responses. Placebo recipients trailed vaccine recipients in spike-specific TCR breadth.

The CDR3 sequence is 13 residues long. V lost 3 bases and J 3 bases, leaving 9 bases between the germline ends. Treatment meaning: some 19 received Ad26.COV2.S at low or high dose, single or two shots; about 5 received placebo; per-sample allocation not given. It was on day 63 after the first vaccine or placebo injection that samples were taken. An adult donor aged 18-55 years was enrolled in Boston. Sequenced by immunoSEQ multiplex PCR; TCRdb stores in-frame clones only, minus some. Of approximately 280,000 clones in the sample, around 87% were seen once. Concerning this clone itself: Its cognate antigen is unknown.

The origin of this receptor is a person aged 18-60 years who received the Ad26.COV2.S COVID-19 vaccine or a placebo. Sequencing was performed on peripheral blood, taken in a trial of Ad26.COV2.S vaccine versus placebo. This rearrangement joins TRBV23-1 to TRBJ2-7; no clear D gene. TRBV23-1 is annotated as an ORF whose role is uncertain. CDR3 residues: CASSHRIYYEQYF. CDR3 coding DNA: TGCGCCAGCAGTCACCGTATTTACTACGAGCAGTACTTC.